A single sample is the source of the 28 T cell receptor beta chains below, sequenced in a study of CD8+CD57+ T cells in acquired aplastic anemia. CDR3 and TCR beta VDJ profiling relied on a genomic DNA template. TCRdb re-called the reads through MiXCR, storing one row per CDR3 protein. This sample has around 200,000 distinct CDR3 sequences, with 60% to 80% found just once. Patients picked for sequencing had shown CD8+CD57+ cell expansion detected by flow cytometry. The specimen was sorted CD4+, CD8+, or CD8+CD57+ T cells (not recorded which) from PBMCs. Receptors were obtained from a human donor with aplastic anemia.

CDR3 amino acids: CASSFSVEQYF. Here the CDR3 DNA reads TGTGCCAGCAGCTTCTCGGTCGAGCAGTACTTC. V and J are TRBV7-8 and TRBJ2-7; D gene uncertain. The V gene lost 3 bases and the J gene lost 6 bases, with 6 bases spanning the gap. This CDR3 has 11 amino acids. CDR1 is SGHVS, CDR2 FQNEAQ, per germline.

There are a few counts of this clonotype. The J gene is TRBJ2-3, the V gene TRBV9, with 8 bases lining up with TRBD2. The germline CDR1 and CDR2 sequences are SGDLS and YYNGEE. V was pared by 4 bases and J by 3 bases, with 7 bases of the junction left unmatched. The CDR3 consists of 15 residues. CDR3 sequence (DNA): TGTGCCAGCAGCTTGTCTCAGCGGGAGACAGATACGCAGTATTTT. Translated, it gives CASSLSQRETDTQYF.

The rearrangement joins TRBV7-6 to TRBJ2-5, with TRBD2 matching 8 bases. The CDR3 sequence is 15 residues long. Losses at the gene ends were 4 bases for V and 4 bases for J; bases not matched to a gene: 8. Germline assignment: CDR1 SGHVS and CDR2 FNYEAQ. The CDR3 reads CASSWAGGGPETQYF. CDR3 DNA sequence: TGTGCCAGCAGCTGGGCGGGAGGAGGACCAGAGACCCAGTACTTC.

The chain joins TRBV2 to TRBJ2-1; D is ambiguous. Germline CDR1 SNHLY, CDR2 FYNNEI. V gave up 6 bases and J gave up 8 bases, with 14 bases separating them. The CDR3 is 13 amino acids. For the CDR3, the DNA is TGTGCCAGCAGGCCCGTCCCGAGAGATGAGCAGTTCTTC. Its protein is CASRPVPRDEQFF. Complete variable domain (other parts from reference TRBV2 and TRBJ2-1): EPEVTQTPSHQVTQMGQEVILRCVPISNHLYFYWYRQILGQKVEFLVSFYNNEISEKSEIFDDQFSVERPDGSNFTLKIRSTKLEDSAMYFCASRPVPRDEQFFGPGTRLTVL.

To note about this clonotype: One junction end does not reproduce the germline sequence, and a read error may be involved. The V and J genes are TRBV19 and TRBJ1-2, with 11 bases matching TRBD1. The germline V gene has CDR1 LNHDA and CDR2 SQIVND (reference sequence). The CDR3 is 15 amino acids. The CDR3 loop is CATSIKRDRGYGYTF. The CDR3 DNA reads TGTGCCACTAGTATCAAGCGGGACAGGGGGTATGGCTACACCTTC.

This clonotype was detected a few times. This chain connects TRBV10-2 to TRBJ2-5; maybe TRBD1 (5 bases). The CDR3 contains 13 residues. The V end was cut by 8 bases, the J end by 3 bases, with 13 bases between. CDR1 is WSHSY, CDR2 SAAADI, per germline. The CDR3 DNA is TGCGCCAGCGGGGCTGCCAGGGAAGAGACCCAGTACTTC. The encoded protein is CASGAAREETQYF.

The chain employs TRBV29-1 and TRBJ1-1, with TRBD1 matching over 8 bases. The CDR3 is 14 amino acids. J lost 3 bases, V lost 5 bases, and 8 bases had no gene match. The germline V gene encodes CDR1 SQVTM and CDR2 ANQGSEA. The CDR3 protein is CSVQPTGVDTEAFF. The CDR3 DNA reads TGCAGCGTTCAACCGACAGGGGTGGACACTGAAGCTTTCTTT.

J is TRBJ2-6 and V is TRBV2; D unclear. Germline CDR1 is SNHLY and CDR2 is FYNNEI. This CDR3 contains 16 residues. The V and J ends lost 2 bases and 0 bases respectively, with 8 bases between them. CDR3 amino acids: CASSESRSSGANVLTF. CDR3 coding DNA: TGTGCCAGCAGTGAATCCAGAAGCTCTGGGGCCAACGTCCTGACTTTC.

This clonotype was detected a few times. J is TRBJ2-7 and V is TRBV15, with 7 bases matching TRBD1. This CDR3 has 14 residues. Unmatched junction bases numbered 6, after V lost 3 bases and J lost 4 bases. The germline gives CDR1 LNHNV, CDR2 YYDKDF (reference sequence). CDR3 in DNA: TGTGCCACCAGCAGCTTGGGCAGGGGGTACGAGCAGTACTTC. Its translation: CATSSLGRGYEQYF. The full variable domain, completed using reference TRBV15 and TRBJ2-7, is DAMVIQNPRYQVTQFGKPVTLSCSQTLNHNVMYWYQQKSSQAPKLLFHYYDKDFNNEADTPDNFQSRRPNTSFCFLDIRSPGLGDTAMYLCATSSLGRGYEQYFGPGTRLTVT.

At least ten counts were recorded for this clonotype. The chain recombines TRBV29-1 with TRBJ2-7, with 7 bases matching TRBD1. Germline lookup yields CDR1 SQVTM and CDR2 ANQGSEA. Trimming took 5 bases from V and 0 from J; bases not matched to a gene: 1. This CDR3 is built from 12 residues. The CDR3 spells CSVRDSSYEQYF. CDR3 DNA sequence: TGCAGCGTTAGGGACAGCTCCTACGAGCAGTACTTC.

The rearrangement joins TRBV15 to TRBJ2-5, with TRBD1 identical over 11 bases. The junction had 10 bases not matched to a gene; V was cut back by 2 bases and J by 5 bases. Germline CDR1 LNHNV, CDR2 YYDKDF (reference sequence). The CDR3 loop spans 17 amino acids. CDR3 residues: CATSRLGQGAEKETQYF. For the CDR3, the DNA is TGTGCCACCAGCAGACTTGGACAGGGGGCGGAAAAGGAGACCCAGTACTTC. The entire variable domain, with the rest obtained from reference TRBV15 and TRBJ2-5, is as follows: DAMVIQNPRYQVTQFGKPVTLSCSQTLNHNVMYWYQQKSSQAPKLLFHYYDKDFNNEADTPDNFQSRRPNTSFCFLDIRSPGLGDTAMYLCATSRLGQGAEKETQYFGPGTRLLVL.

This chain joins TRBV19 and TRBJ2-2; D ambiguous. The V gene lost 3 bases and the J gene lost 8 bases, with 4 bases spanning the gap. This CDR3 comprises 11 residues. CDR1 and CDR2 from the germline V gene are LNHDA and SQIVND (reference sequence). CDR3 residues: CASSMSGELFF. The CDR3 nucleotides read TGTGCCAGTAGTATGTCAGGGGAGCTGTTTTTT.

A word on this clonotype: Because the CDR3's place on the DNA is in doubt, the DNA is left out and the CDR3 is given as listed by TCRdb. This rearrangement joins TRBV5-1 to TRBJ1-2. The CDR3 is 13 residues long, counting both termini. Germline values: CDR1 SGHRS, CDR2 YFSETQ. The CDR3 reads CASSLIVGYGNTF.

V is TRBV20-1 and J is TRBJ1-5, with a tentative D call TRBD1 (6 bases). This CDR3 has 13 amino acids. Germline assignment: CDR1 DFQATT and CDR2 SNEGSKA (reference sequence). V lost 6 bases to trimming and J lost 5 bases, with 14 bases between them. The DNA of the CDR3 is TGCAGTGCCAACCGGGACATCGATCAGCCCCAGCATTTT. This translates into CSANRDIDQPQHF.

The V call is TRBV14, the J call TRBJ1-2, with 7 bases that match TRBD1. Trimming removed 6 bases from V and 4 bases from J; junction bases left unmatched: 5. CDR3 length: 13 amino acids. CDR1 and CDR2 (germline): SGHDN, FVKESK. CDR3 protein: CASSRDSGYGYTF. CDR3 sequence (DNA): TGTGCCAGCAGTCGGGACAGCGGCTATGGCTACACCTTC.

This sequence joins TRBV24-1 and TRBJ2-3; possibly TRBD1 for D (6 bases). Trimming cost V 5 bases and J 1 base, with 9 bases left between them. This CDR3 contains 14 residues. CDR1 and CDR2 from the germline V gene are KGHDR and SFDVKD. The CDR3 nucleotides read TGTGCCACCAGTGTCCCAGGGGGCACAGATACGCAGTATTTT. Protein product: CATSVPGGTDTQYF.

Concerning this clonotype itself: As the CDR3 is not closed by the conserved phenylalanine or tryptophan, this likely results from a read error. V is TRBV2 and J is TRBJ1-1; no firm D call. Germline V lookup: CDR1 SNHLY, CDR2 FYNNEI. The ends were cut back, 3 bases at V and 7 bases at J, with 18 bases in the middle. The CDR3 loop spans 15 amino acids. The CDR3 reads CASSDLHTSVDEAFL. The CDR3 bases are TGTGCCAGCAGTGACCTTCATACTTCTGTTGATGAAGCTTTCCTT.

The V gene is TRBV24-1, the J gene TRBJ2-2; tentatively, D is TRBD2 (5 bases). Germline V gives CDR1 KGHDR, CDR2 SFDVKD. The CDR3 has 14 residues. The V gene lost 5 bases and the J gene lost 8 bases, with 14 bases spanning the gap. The CDR3 DNA reads as TGTGCCACCAGTGTGGGAGTCGGGTCTGGGGAGCTGTTTTTT. It specifies CATSVGVGSGELFF.

J is TRBJ1-6 and V is TRBV12-3 or TRBV12-4; 8 nucleotides line up with TRBD1. The CDR3 covers 15 residues. V was clipped by 6 bases and J by 7 bases; unmatched bases: 8. CDR3 nucleotide sequence: TGTGCCAGCAGACCTCAGGGGGCGCGGAATTCACCCCTCCACTTT. Its protein product is CASRPQGARNSPLHF.

The V gene is TRBV7-8, the J gene TRBJ2-6; 7 positions match TRBD2. V dropped 5 bases and J dropped 2; count of bases not matched to a gene: 9. The germline V gene has CDR1 SGHVS and CDR2 FQNEAQ. This CDR3 is 17 amino acids long. CDR3 in amino acids: CASSPLAGRAGANVLTF. The CDR3 nucleotides read TGTGCCAGCAGCCCCCTTGCAGGGAGGGCTGGGGCCAACGTCCTGACTTTC.

J is TRBJ2-3 and V is TRBV19; D might be TRBD1 (6 bases). The CDR3 loop spans 15 amino acids. From germline, CDR1 is LNHDA and CDR2 SQIVND (reference sequence). The V gene lost 3 bases and the J gene lost 1 base, with 11 bases spanning the gap. CDR3 nucleotides: TGTGCCAGTAGTATGGGACGACAGGGCACAGATACGCAGTATTTT. Its translation: CASSMGRQGTDTQYF. Full variable domain (rest looked up from reference TRBV19 and TRBJ2-3): DGGITQSPKYLFRKEGQNVTLSCEQNLNHDAMYWYRQDPGQGLRLIYYSQIVNDFQKGDIAEGYSVSREKKESFPLTVTSAQKNPTAFYLCASSMGRQGTDTQYFGPGTRLTVL.

This clonotype was seen only a few times. One base away lies a much larger clone, so this may be a sequencing read error. This sequence joins TRBV6-6 and TRBJ1-2; D is perhaps TRBD1 (5 bases). This CDR3 has 13 residues. Trimming left V 6 bases short and J 4 bases short, with 12 bases between. Germline loops: CDR1 MNHNY, CDR2 SVGAGI (reference sequence). This CDR3 reads CASSPTRGYGYTF. DNA for the CDR3: TGTGCCAGCAGCCCCACAAGGGGCTATGGCTACACCTTC.

The chain carries TRBV29-1 and TRBJ2-1, with 14 bases matching TRBD2. This CDR3 spans 15 amino acids. The V gene's germline CDR1 is SQVTM and CDR2 ANQGSEA. V gave up 3 bases and J gave up 9 bases; unmatched junction bases: 7. CDR3 in amino acids: CSVETSGRAVSEQFF. The CDR3 region has the DNA TGCAGCGTTGAGACTAGCGGGAGGGCAGTGAGTGAGCAGTTCTTC.

This clonotype has more than one count but fewer than ten. The rearrangement joins TRBV24-1 to TRBJ2-1, with 9 bases that match TRBD1. CDR3 length: 14 residues. Germline CDR1 KGHDR, CDR2 SFDVKD. The junction had 7 bases not matched to a gene; V was cut back by 5 bases and J by 9 bases. The CDR3 bases are TGTGCCACCAGTGTGGGACAGGGCGGGGGTGAGCAGTTCTTC. Encoded protein: CATSVGQGGGEQFF.

The sample holds a few counts of this clonotype. The chain is built from TRBV7-2 and TRBJ2-5; 9 nucleotides align to TRBD2. This CDR3 has 15 residues. In germline, CDR1 is SGHTA, CDR2 FQGNSA. The junction had 4 bases not matched to a gene; V was cut back by 1 base and J by 4 bases. CDR3 loop: CASSLDGRGGETQYF. The CDR3 DNA reads TGTGCCAGCAGCTTAGACGGGCGGGGGGGAGAGACCCAGTACTTC.

This clonotype has a single count. This rearrangement joins TRBV7-2 to TRBJ2-3, with D uncertain. The V end was cut by 1 base, the J end by 2 bases, with 7 bases between. The length of the CDR3 is 14 residues. In germline, CDR1 is SGHTA, CDR2 FQGNSA. This chain's CDR3 is CASSLELITDTQYF. CDR3 nucleotide sequence: TGTGCCAGCAGCTTAGAGCTGATCACAGATACGCAGTATTTT. Supplemented by reference TRBV7-2 and TRBJ2-3, the full variable domain reads GAGVSQSPSNKVTEKGKDVELRCDPISGHTALYWYRQSLGQGLEFLIYFQGNSAPDKSGLPSDRFSAERTGGSVSTLTIQRTQQEDSAVYLCASSLELITDTQYFGPGTRLTVL.

This clonotype was seen a handful of times. This chain connects TRBV24-1 to TRBJ2-3; D may be TRBD1 (5 bases). Germline CDR1 KGHDR, CDR2 SFDVKD. The CDR3 consists of 16 residues. The V end was cut by 3 bases, the J end by 0 bases, with 12 bases between. Here the CDR3 DNA reads TGTGCCACCAGTGATACCGGAAGGGGCAGCACAGATACGCAGTATTTT. Amino acid sequence: CATSDTGRGSTDTQYF.

This clonotype was recorded many times. The chain carries TRBV19 and TRBJ2-2; 11 bases match TRBD1. This CDR3 spans 17 amino acids. V dropped 4 bases and J dropped 4; count of bases not matched to a gene: 8. Germline CDR1 LNHDA, CDR2 SQIVND (reference sequence). This chain's CDR3 is CASSTIPGTGGTGELFF. The CDR3, as DNA: TGTGCCAGTAGTACTATTCCCGGGACAGGGGGCACCGGGGAGCTGTTTTTT. The whole variable domain, remainder taken from reference TRBV19 and TRBJ2-2, is DGGITQSPKYLFRKEGQNVTLSCEQNLNHDAMYWYRQDPGQGLRLIYYSQIVNDFQKGDIAEGYSVSREKKESFPLTVTSAQKNPTAFYLCASSTIPGTGGTGELFFGEGSRLTVL.